One and the same sample provided the 21 T cell receptor beta chains below, sequenced in a study of shared clonotypes between healthy human individuals. Profiled with immunoSEQ multiplex PCR; TCRdb holds only in-frame clones, not every one. The table lists some 2,100,000 clones, 90% to 96% of them singletons. The sample consisted of naive CD4+ T cells sorted from blood. The subset here: CD45RA+ positively selected. All receptors come from a man in his late teens or twenties in good health.

The chain carries TRBV28 and TRBJ1-5; 8 bases are shared with TRBD1. With V trimmed by 6 bases and J by 7 bases, 8 bases remained unmatched. Germline V gene sequence: CDR1 MDHEN, CDR2 SYDVKM. This CDR3 comprises 14 residues. CDR3 in amino acids: CASSTTGGLQPQHF. CDR3 bases: TGTGCCAGCAGCACTACAGGGGGATTGCAGCCCCAGCATTTT.

This clone has a single count. The chain has TRBV28 and TRBJ1-6; TRBD1 is a possible D gene (6 bases). The ends were cut back, 6 bases at V and 7 bases at J, with 13 bases in the middle. This CDR3 comprises 14 residues. Germline V gene lookup returns CDR1 MDHEN and CDR2 SYDVKM. Here the CDR3 reads CASRKGQSNSPLHF. The DNA of the CDR3 is TGTGCCAGCAGGAAAGGACAGAGCAATTCACCCCTCCACTTT.

CDR3 sequence reads: CASSLSQPTSSFGETQYF. The CDR3 bases are TGTGCCAGCAGTTTAAGCCAACCAACCAGCTCGTTCGGGGAGACCCAGTACTTC. The chain combines TRBV28 with TRBJ2-5, with no clear D. V lost 2 bases, J lost 5 bases, and 24 bases lay in between. The CDR3 is 18 amino acids. Germline CDR1 is MDHEN and CDR2 is SYDVKM.

V and J are TRBV11-2 and TRBJ2-2, with D hard to call. The CDR3 covers 14 residues. Germline V gene data show CDR1 as SGHAT and CDR2 as FQNNGV. V was shortened by 4 bases and J by 8 bases, with 14 bases between the two germline ends. The CDR3 protein is CASSSPPVPGELFF. CDR3 coding DNA: TGTGCCAGCAGCTCCCCTCCCGTCCCAGGGGAGCTGTTTTTT.

CDR3 sequence reads: CSARDSNQPQHF. Here the CDR3 DNA reads TGCAGCGCCAGGGATAGCAATCAGCCCCAGCATTTT. The chain has TRBV29-1 and TRBJ1-5, with D possibly matching TRBD1 (5 bases). This CDR3 region has 12 residues. Germline V CDR1 and CDR2: SQVTM, ANQGSEA. Trimming took off 7 bases at V and 0 bases at J, with 7 bases between the two ends. Full variable domain (remainder filled in from reference TRBV29-1 and TRBJ1-5): SAVISQKPSRDICQRGTSLTIQCQVDSQVTMMFWYRQQPGQSLTLIATANQGSEATYESGFVIDKFPISRPNLTFSTLTVSNMSPEDSSIYLCSARDSNQPQHFGDGTRLSIL.

This clone appeared a single time. This rearrangement joins TRBV7-3 to TRBJ2-5; 8 bases line up with TRBD2. V gave up 4 bases and J gave up 5 bases; unmatched junction bases: 18. There are 18 residues in the CDR3. Germline V lookup: CDR1 SGHTA, CDR2 FQGTGA. The CDR3 coding sequence is TGTGCCAGCAGCTCCAGAGCTAAGATTAGCGGGGCGAACGAGACCCAGTACTTC. Encoded protein: CASSSRAKISGANETQYF.

The chain employs TRBV2 and TRBJ1-1, with 7 positions matching TRBD1. Germline V gives CDR1 SNHLY, CDR2 FYNNEI. The CDR3 is made up of 14 amino acids. After removal of 10 bases from V and 0 bases from J, the junction contained 8 bases not matched to a gene. CDR3 sequence (DNA): TGTGCCACCGAAACACAGGGGATGAACACTGAAGCTTTCTTT. Translated: CATETQGMNTEAFF.

The chain combines TRBV6-1 with TRBJ2-3; D might be TRBD2 (5 bases). The CDR3 loop spans 14 amino acids. Trimming stripped 4 bases from V and 0 bases from J, with 8 bases between. CDR1 MNHNS and CDR2 SASEGT come from the germline V gene. CDR3 in amino acids: CASSGWTSTDTQYF. The DNA of the CDR3 is TGTGCCAGCAGTGGGTGGACTAGCACAGATACGCAGTATTTT.

V is TRBV6-5 and J is TRBJ2-7; D is perhaps TRBD1 (6 bases). The V and J ends lost 6 bases and 6 bases respectively, with 15 bases between them. This CDR3 is 13 amino acids long. Germline assignment: CDR1 MNHEY and CDR2 SVGAGI. CDR3 sequence reads: CASRYRESGEQYF. For the CDR3, the DNA is TGTGCCAGCAGGTACAGGGAATCAGGCGAGCAGTACTTC.

The chain recombines TRBV7-9 with TRBJ1-1; 8 bases are a match to TRBD1. The CDR3 contains 15 residues. CDR1 is SEHNR and CDR2 is FQNEAQ in the germline V gene (reference sequence). V shed 5 bases and J 3 bases; nucleotides not matched to a gene: 8. The CDR3 sequence: CASSRRQGSHTEAFF. DNA for the CDR3: TGTGCCAGCAGCCGCAGACAGGGGTCCCACACTGAAGCTTTCTTT.

J is TRBJ2-2 and V is TRBV2, with TRBD2 as a possible D gene (6 bases). Germline V gene data show CDR1 as SNHLY and CDR2 as FYNNEI. V was cut by 5 bases and J by 5 bases, with 18 bases left in between. The CDR3 spans 16 residues. The CDR3 region has the DNA TGTGCCAGCAGTCAACACCCGGGAGTGGGAACCGGGGAGCTGTTTTTT. Its translation is CASSQHPGVGTGELFF. Based on the CDR3 plus reference TRBV2 and TRBJ2-2, the full variable domain is EPEVTQTPSHQVTQMGQEVILRCVPISNHLYFYWYRQILGQKVEFLVSFYNNEISEKSEIFDDQFSVERPDGSNFTLKIRSTKLEDSAMYFCASSQHPGVGTGELFFGEGSRLTVL.

The sample holds one count of this clone. V usage is TRBV7-2 and J usage is TRBJ2-5; perhaps TRBD2 as D (6 bases). There are 16 residues in the CDR3. CDR1 and CDR2 from the germline V gene are SGHTA and FQGNSA. Trimming pared 2 bases from V and 2 bases from J, leaving 15 bases between. CDR3 residues: CASSLPSLANQETQYF. Written as DNA, the CDR3 is TGTGCCAGCAGCTTACCGAGCCTAGCGAATCAAGAGACCCAGTACTTC. The full variable domain, its missing parts supplied by reference TRBV7-2 and TRBJ2-5, is GAGVSQSPSNKVTEKGKDVELRCDPISGHTALYWYRQSLGQGLEFLIYFQGNSAPDKSGLPSDRFSAERTGGSVSTLTIQRTQQEDSAVYLCASSLPSLANQETQYFGPGTRLLVL.

The chain recombines TRBV2 with TRBJ1-2; a possible D gene is TRBD1 (6 bases). The CDR3 consists of 13 residues. The germline gives CDR1 SNHLY, CDR2 FYNNEI. V was trimmed by 5 bases and J by 2 bases, leaving 9 bases between them. The chain's CDR3 is CASSPRGNYGYTF. CDR3 nucleotide sequence: TGTGCCAGCAGTCCAAGGGGGAACTATGGCTACACCTTC.

The chain carries TRBV7-9 and TRBJ1-5; D gene uncertain. V was shortened by 6 bases and J by 5 bases, with 11 bases between the two germline ends. CDR3 size: 13 residues. Germline CDR1 is SEHNR and CDR2 is FQNEAQ (reference sequence). The CDR3 region is CASSLSLDQPQHF. DNA of the CDR3: TGTGCCAGCAGTCTTTCCTTGGATCAGCCCCAGCATTTT.

This clone has only one observation. The identical CDR3 is also encoded by other nucleotide sequences in the sample. The J gene is TRBJ2-2, the V gene TRBV6-5; TRBD2 might be the D (7 bases). The ends were cut back, 0 bases at V and 4 bases at J, with 12 bases in the middle. This CDR3 region has 16 residues. Germline values: CDR1 MNHEY, CDR2 SVGAGI. CDR3 loop: CASSYSGGAGTGELFF. Written as DNA, the CDR3 is TGTGCCAGCAGTTACTCAGGGGGGGCGGGCACCGGGGAGCTGTTTTTT.

This chain links TRBV14 with TRBJ2-7, with 10 bases lining up with TRBD2. Germline assignment: CDR1 SGHDN and CDR2 FVKESK. V was pared by 5 bases and J by 4 bases, with 8 bases of the junction left unmatched. There are 15 residues in the CDR3. DNA of the CDR3: TGTGCCAGCAGCTCCCGACTAGCGGGTAAATACGAGCAGTACTTC. Translated: CASSSRLAGKYEQYF. The whole variable domain, filled in from reference TRBV14 and TRBJ2-7, reads EAGVTQFPSHSVIEKGQTVTLRCDPISGHDNLYWYRRVMGKEIKFLLHFVKESKQDESGMPNNRFLAERTGGTYSTLKVQPAELEDSGVYFCASSSRLAGKYEQYFGPGTRLTVT.

The chain uses TRBV30 and TRBJ1-2, with 12 bases matching TRBD1. The CDR3 has 12 residues. V dropped 8 bases and J dropped 4; count of bases not matched to a gene: 2. Germline V gives CDR1 GTSNPN, CDR2 SVGIG (reference sequence). CDR3 residues: CAGTGGIYGYTF. CDR3 coding DNA: TGTGCCGGGACAGGGGGCATCTATGGCTACACCTTC.

The chain couples TRBV5-1 to TRBJ2-1; D may be TRBD2 (6 bases). From germline, CDR1 is SGHRS and CDR2 YFSETQ. V lost 4 bases and J 8 bases, leaving 7 bases between the germline ends. CDR3 length equals 11 residues. The CDR3 DNA reads TGCGCCAGCAGCCCGGGGGATGAGCAGTTCTTC. Translating it yields CASSPGDEQFF.

V and J are TRBV25-1 and TRBJ2-3; 12 bases line up with TRBD2. Trimming removed 2 bases from V and 1 base from J; junction bases left unmatched: 4. Germline V gives CDR1 MGHDK, CDR2 SYGVNS. This CDR3 has 17 amino acids. The CDR3 region has the DNA TGTGCCAGCAGTGAACTCGGGACTAGCGGGCGCACAGATACGCAGTATTTT. This sequence encodes CASSELGTSGRTDTQYF.

The chain carries TRBV10-3 and TRBJ1-2; tentatively, D is TRBD1 (6 bases). CDR3 length: 14 amino acids. Germline values: CDR1 ENHRY, CDR2 SYGVKD. Trimming removed 2 bases from V and 8 bases from J, with 15 bases in between. In nucleotides, the CDR3 is TGTGCCATCAGTGAGGGACAGAGCGTCTGGGGCTACACCTTC. Translated: CAISEGQSVWGYTF.

The chain carries TRBV7-2 and TRBJ2-3; TRBD2 agrees at 9 bases. The CDR3 has 15 amino acids. With 4 bases clipped from V and 6 bases from J, the junction kept 8 bases outside the gene matches. CDR1 SGHTA and CDR2 FQGNSA come from the germline V gene. The CDR3: CASSSPGGRGDTQYF. As DNA, the CDR3 is TGTGCCAGCAGCTCGCCGGGCGGGAGGGGCGATACGCAGTATTTT.